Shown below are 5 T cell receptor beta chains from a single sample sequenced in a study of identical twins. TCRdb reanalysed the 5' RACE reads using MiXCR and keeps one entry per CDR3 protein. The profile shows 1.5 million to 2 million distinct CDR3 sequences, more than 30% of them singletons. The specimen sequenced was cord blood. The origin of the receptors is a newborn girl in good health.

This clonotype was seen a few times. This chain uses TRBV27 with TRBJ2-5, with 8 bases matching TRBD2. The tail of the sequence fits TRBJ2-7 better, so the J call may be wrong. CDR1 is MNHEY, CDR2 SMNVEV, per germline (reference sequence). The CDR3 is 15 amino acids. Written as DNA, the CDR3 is TGTGCCAGCAGTCCTCTTGATAGCGGGATCCACGAGCAGTACTTC. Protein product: CASSPLDSGIHEQYF.

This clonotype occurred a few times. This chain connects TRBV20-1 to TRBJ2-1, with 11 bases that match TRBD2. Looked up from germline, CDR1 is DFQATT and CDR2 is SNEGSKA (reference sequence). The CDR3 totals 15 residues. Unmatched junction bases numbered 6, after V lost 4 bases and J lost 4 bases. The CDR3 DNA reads TGCAGTGCTAATATAGCGGGAGGGCCGTACAATGAGCAGTTCTTC. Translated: CSANIAGGPYNEQFF.

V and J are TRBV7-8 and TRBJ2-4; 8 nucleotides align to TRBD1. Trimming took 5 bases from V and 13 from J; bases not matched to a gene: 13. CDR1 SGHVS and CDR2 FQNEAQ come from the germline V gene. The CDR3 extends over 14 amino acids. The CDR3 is CASSPGQVNYAQYF. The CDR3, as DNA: TGTGCCAGCAGCCCGGGACAGGTAAACTACGCGCAGTACTTC.

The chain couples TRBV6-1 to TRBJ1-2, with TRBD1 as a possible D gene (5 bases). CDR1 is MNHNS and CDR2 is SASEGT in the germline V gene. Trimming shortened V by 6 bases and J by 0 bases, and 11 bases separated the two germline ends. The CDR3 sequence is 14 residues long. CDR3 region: CASRLDKTNYGYTF. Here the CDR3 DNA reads TGTGCCAGCAGACTGGACAAAACTAACTATGGCTACACCTTC.

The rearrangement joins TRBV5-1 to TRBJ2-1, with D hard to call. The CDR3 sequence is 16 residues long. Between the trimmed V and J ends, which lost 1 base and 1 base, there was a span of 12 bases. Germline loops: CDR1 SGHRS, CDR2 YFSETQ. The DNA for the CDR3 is TGCGCCAGCAGCTTGCGACTCTCACCGTCCTACAATGAGCAGTTCTTC. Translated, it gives CASSLRLSPSYNEQFF. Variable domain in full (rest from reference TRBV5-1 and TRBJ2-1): KAGVTQTPRYLIKTRGQQVTLSCSPISGHRSVSWYQQTPGQGLQFLFEYFSETQRNKGNFPGRFSGRQFSNSRSEMNVSTLELGDSALYLCASSLRLSPSYNEQFFGPGTRLTVL.